Shown below are 6 T cell receptor beta chains from a single sample sequenced in a study of CD8+CD57+ T cells in acquired aplastic anemia. Profiles of TCR beta VDJ and CDR3 were generated from a genomic DNA template. TCRdb itself ran the reads through MiXCR, one entry per CDR3 protein. Among approximately 180,000 distinct CDR3 sequences listed, 40% to 55% were seen once. Only patients with CD8+CD57+ cell expansion on flow cytometry were chosen for sequencing. Sequenced input: sorted CD4+, CD8+, or CD8+CD57+ T cells (not recorded which) from PBMCs. Receptors originate from a human donor with aplastic anemia.

The chain links TRBV2 to TRBJ2-7; 8 bases map to TRBD1. The V gene end was trimmed by 8 bases and the J gene end by 2 bases; junction bases not matched to a gene: 2. Per germline, CDR1 SNHLY and CDR2 FYNNEI. CDR3 length equals 12 residues. CDR3 region: CASLQGAYEQYF. The CDR3 region has the DNA TGTGCCAGCCTACAGGGGGCCTACGAGCAGTACTTC.

The V and J genes are TRBV11-3 and TRBJ1-2, with D possibly being TRBD1 (5 bases). The CDR3 is 15 amino acids. Germline loops: CDR1 SGHNT, CDR2 YENEEA. Trimming left V 1 base short and J 8 bases short, with 17 bases between. CDR3 in amino acids: CASSLGGRVVFGYTF. CDR3 DNA: TGTGCCAGCAGCTTAGGGGGCAGGGTTGTATTCGGCTACACCTTC.

The V call is TRBV15, the J call TRBJ2-1; TRBD2 matches 10 bases. Germline CDR1 is LNHNV and CDR2 is YYDKDF (reference sequence). Unmatched junction bases numbered 9, after V lost 1 base and J lost 6 bases. The CDR3 is 17 amino acids. The CDR3 DNA reads TGTGCCACCAGCAGAGTACCCGGACTAGCGGCCGCCAATGAGCAGTTCTTC. The encoded protein is CATSRVPGLAAANEQFF.

The gene calls are TRBV9 and TRBJ2-1; a possible D gene is TRBD2 (5 bases). CDR1 is SGDLS and CDR2 is YYNGEE in the germline V gene. The CDR3 covers 16 residues. The V and J ends lost 3 bases and 0 bases respectively, with 13 bases between them. The CDR3 here is CASSASGYSSYNEQFF. The CDR3 nucleotides are TGTGCCAGCAGCGCGAGCGGCTATAGCTCCTACAATGAGCAGTTCTTC.

The chain recombines TRBV10-3 with TRBJ1-1; 8 nucleotides match TRBD1. The CDR3 contains 17 residues. V dropped 11 bases and J dropped 4; count of bases not matched to a gene: 21. CDR1 is ENHRY and CDR2 is SYGVKD in the germline V gene. The CDR3 protein is CAVVGQGGDILSTEAFF. CDR3 DNA: TGTGCCGTTGTTGGACAGGGCGGTGATATTTTGAGCACTGAAGCTTTCTTT.

The chain combines TRBV29-1 with TRBJ2-7; 9 nucleotides agree with TRBD1. V trimming: 6 bases; J trimming: 0 bases; junction bases outside the gene matches: 9. This CDR3 spans 15 amino acids. Germline CDR1 and CDR2: SQVTM and ANQGSEA. The CDR3 DNA is TGCAGCGTGGACGGGACAGGGCACGTCTCCTACGAGCAGTACTTC. It translates to CSVDGTGHVSYEQYF.